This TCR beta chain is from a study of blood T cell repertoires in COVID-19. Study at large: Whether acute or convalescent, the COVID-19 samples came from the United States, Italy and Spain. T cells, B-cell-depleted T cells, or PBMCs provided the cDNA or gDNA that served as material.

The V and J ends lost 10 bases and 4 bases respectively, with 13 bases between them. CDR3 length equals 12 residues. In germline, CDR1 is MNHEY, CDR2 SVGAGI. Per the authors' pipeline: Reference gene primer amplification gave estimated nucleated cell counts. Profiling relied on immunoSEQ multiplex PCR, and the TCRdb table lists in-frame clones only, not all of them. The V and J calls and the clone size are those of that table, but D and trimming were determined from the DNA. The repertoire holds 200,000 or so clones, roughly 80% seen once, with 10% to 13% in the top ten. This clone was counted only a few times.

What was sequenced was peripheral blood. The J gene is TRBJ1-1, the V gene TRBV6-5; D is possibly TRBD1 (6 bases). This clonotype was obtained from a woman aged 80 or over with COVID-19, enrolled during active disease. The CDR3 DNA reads TGTGCCACCGCACAGGGACGCACTGAAGCTTTCTTT. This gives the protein CATAQGRTEAFF.